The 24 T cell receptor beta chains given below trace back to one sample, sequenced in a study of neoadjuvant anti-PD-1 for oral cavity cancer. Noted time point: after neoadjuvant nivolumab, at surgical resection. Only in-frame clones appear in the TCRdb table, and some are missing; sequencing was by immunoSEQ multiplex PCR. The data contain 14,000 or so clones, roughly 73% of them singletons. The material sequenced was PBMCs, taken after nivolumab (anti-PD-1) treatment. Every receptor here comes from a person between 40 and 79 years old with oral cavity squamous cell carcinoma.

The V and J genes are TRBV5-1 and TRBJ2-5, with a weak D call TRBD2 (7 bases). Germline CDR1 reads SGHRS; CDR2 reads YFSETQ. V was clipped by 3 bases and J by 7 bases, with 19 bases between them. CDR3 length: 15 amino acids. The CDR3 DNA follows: TGCGCCAGCAGCTATGGAGGGGGGGAGCTAGGGACCCAGTACTTC. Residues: CASSYGGGELGTQYF.

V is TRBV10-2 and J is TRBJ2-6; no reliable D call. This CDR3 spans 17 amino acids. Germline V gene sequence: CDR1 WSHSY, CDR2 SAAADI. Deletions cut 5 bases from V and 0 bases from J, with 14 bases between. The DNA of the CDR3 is TGCGCCAGCAGTCGGCAGTCTACAAGCTCTGGGGCCAACGTCCTGACTTTC. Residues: CASSRQSTSSGANVLTF.

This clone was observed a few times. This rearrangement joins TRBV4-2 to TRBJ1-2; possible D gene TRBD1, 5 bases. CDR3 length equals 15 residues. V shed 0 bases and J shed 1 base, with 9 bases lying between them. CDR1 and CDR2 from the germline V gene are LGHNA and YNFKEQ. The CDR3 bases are TGTGCCAGCAGCCAAGACGACAGAAATAACTATGGCTACACCTTC. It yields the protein CASSQDDRNNYGYTF.

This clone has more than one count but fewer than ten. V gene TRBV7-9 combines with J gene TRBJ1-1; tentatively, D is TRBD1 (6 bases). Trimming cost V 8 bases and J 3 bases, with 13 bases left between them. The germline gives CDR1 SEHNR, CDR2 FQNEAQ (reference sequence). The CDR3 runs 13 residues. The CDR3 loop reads CASAGQRYTEAFF. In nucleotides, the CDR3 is TGTGCCAGCGCCGGACAGCGATACACTGAAGCTTTCTTT.

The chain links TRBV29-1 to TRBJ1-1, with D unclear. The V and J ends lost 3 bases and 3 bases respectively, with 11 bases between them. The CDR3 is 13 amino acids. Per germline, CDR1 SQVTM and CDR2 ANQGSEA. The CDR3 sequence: CSVDDGGDTEAFF. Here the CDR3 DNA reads TGCAGCGTTGACGACGGAGGAGACACTGAAGCTTTCTTT. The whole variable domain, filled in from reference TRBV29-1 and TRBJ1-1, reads SAVISQKPSRDICQRGTSLTIQCQVDSQVTMMFWYRQQPGQSLTLIATANQGSEATYESGFVIDKFPISRPNLTFSTLTVSNMSPEDSSIYLCSVDDGGDTEAFFGQGTRLTVV.

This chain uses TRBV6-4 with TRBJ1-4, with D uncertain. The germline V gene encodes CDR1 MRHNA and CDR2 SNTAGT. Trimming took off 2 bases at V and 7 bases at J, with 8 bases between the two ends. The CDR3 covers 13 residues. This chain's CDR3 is CASSDRDLEKLFF. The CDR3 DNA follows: TGTGCCAGCAGTGACAGGGATCTTGAAAAACTGTTTTTT.

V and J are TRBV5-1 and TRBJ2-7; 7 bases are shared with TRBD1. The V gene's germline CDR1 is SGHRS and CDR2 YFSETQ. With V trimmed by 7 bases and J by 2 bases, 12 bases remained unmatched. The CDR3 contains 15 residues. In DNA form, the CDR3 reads TGCGCCAGCCGCTACCAGGCAGGGGGAACCTACGAGCAGTACTTC. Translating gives CASRYQAGGTYEQYF.

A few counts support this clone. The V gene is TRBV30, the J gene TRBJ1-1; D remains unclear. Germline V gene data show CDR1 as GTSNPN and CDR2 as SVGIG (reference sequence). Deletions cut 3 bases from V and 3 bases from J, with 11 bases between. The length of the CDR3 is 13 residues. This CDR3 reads CAWSLLVDTEAFF. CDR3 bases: TGTGCCTGGAGCCTCCTGGTGGACACTGAAGCTTTCTTT.

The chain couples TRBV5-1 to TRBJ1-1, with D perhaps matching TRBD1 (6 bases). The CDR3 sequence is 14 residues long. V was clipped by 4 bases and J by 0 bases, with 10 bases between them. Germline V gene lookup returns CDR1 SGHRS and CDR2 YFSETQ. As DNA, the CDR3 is TGCGCCAGCAGCCAGGGGACGGTGAACACTGAAGCTTTCTTT. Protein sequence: CASSQGTVNTEAFF.

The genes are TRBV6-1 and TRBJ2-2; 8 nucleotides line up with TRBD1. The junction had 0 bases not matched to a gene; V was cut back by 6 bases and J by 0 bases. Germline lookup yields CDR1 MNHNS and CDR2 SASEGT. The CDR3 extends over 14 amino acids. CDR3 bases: TGTGCCAGCAGGGGACAGGCGAACACCGGGGAGCTGTTTTTT. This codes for CASRGQANTGELFF.

The CDR3 spells CASSFSEDTQYF. CDR3 coding DNA: TGTGCCAGCAGCTTTAGCGAGGATACGCAGTATTTT. V usage is TRBV11-2 and J usage is TRBJ2-3; tentatively, D is TRBD2 (5 bases). This CDR3 is built from 12 residues. Looked up from germline, CDR1 is SGHAT and CDR2 is FQNNGV. The V end was cut by 3 bases, the J end by 6 bases, with 7 bases between.

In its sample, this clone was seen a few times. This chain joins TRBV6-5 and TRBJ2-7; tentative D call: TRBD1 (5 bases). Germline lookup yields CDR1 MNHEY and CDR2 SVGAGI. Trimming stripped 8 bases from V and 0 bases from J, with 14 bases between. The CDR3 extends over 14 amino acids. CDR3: CASGAAESSYEQYF. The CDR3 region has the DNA TGTGCCAGCGGGGCGGCGGAGAGCTCCTACGAGCAGTACTTC.

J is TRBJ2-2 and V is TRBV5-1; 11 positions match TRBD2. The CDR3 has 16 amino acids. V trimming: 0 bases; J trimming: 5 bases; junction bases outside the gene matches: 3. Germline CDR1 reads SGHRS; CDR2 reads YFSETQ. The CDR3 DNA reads TGCGCCAGCAGCTTGGCCGGGACTAGCGGTACCGGGGAGCTGTTTTTT. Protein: CASSLAGTSGTGELFF.

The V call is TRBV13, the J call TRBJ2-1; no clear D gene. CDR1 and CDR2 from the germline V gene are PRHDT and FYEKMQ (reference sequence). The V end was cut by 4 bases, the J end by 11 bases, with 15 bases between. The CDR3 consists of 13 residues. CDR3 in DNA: TGTGCCAGCAGCTCAACAGCACTCCCTAAGCAGTTCTTC. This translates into CASSSTALPKQFF.

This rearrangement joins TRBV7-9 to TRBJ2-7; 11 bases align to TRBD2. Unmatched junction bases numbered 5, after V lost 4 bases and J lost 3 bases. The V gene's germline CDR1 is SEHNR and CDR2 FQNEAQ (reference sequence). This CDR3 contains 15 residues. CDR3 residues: CASSSGTSGYYEQYF. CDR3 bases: TGTGCCAGCAGCTCTGGGACTAGCGGATACTACGAGCAGTACTTC.

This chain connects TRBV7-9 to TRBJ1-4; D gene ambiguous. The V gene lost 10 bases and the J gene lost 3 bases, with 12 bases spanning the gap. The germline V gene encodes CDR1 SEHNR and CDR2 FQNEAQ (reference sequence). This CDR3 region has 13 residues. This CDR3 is CATQEGANEKLFF. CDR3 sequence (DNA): TGTGCCACTCAAGAGGGAGCTAATGAAAAACTGTTTTTT. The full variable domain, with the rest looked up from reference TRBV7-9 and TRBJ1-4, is DTGVSQNPRHKITKRGQNVTFRCDPISEHNRLYWYRQTLGQGPEFLTYFQNEAQLEKSRLLSDRFSAERPKGSFSTLEIQRTEQGDSAMYLCATQEGANEKLFFGSGTQLSVL.

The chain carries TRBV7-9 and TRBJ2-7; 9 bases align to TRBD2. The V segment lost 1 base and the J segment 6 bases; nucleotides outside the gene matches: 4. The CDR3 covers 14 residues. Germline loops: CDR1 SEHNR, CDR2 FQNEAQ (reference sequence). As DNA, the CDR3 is TGTGCCAGCAGCTTAGACGGACTAGCGAGCGAGCAGTACTTC. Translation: CASSLDGLASEQYF. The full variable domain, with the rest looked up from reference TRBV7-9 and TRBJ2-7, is DTGVSQNPRHKITKRGQNVTFRCDPISEHNRLYWYRQTLGQGPEFLTYFQNEAQLEKSRLLSDRFSAERPKGSFSTLEIQRTEQGDSAMYLCASSLDGLASEQYFGPGTRLTVT.

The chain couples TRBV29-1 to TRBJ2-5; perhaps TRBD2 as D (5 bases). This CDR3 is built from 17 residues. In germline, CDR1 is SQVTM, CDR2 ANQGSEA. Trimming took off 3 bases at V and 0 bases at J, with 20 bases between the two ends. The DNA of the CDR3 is TGCAGCGTTGATGGGTGGACGGGATCCTCGTACCAAGAGACCCAGTACTTC. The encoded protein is CSVDGWTGSSYQETQYF.

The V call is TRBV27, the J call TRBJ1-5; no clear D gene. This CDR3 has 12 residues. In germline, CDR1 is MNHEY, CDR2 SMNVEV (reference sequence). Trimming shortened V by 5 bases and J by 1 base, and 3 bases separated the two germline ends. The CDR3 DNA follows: TGTGCCAGCAGTCAAAGCAATCAGCCCCAGCATTTT. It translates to CASSQSNQPQHF.

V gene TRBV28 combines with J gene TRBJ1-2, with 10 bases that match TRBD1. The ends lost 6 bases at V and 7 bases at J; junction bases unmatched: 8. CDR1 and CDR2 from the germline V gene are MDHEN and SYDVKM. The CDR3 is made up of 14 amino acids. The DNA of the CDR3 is TGTGCCAGCAGGTCGACAGGGGGCTTCTTTGGCTACACCTTC. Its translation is CASRSTGGFFGYTF.

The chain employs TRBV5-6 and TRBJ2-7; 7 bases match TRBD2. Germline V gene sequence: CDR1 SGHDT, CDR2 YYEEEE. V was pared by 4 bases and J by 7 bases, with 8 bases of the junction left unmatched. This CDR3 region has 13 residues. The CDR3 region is CASSRPAGGEQYF. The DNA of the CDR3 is TGTGCCAGCAGCCGTCCCGCCGGGGGGGAGCAGTACTTC.

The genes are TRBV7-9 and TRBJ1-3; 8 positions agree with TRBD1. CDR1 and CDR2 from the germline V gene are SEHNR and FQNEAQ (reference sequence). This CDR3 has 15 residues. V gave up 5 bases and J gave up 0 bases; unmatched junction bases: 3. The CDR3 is CASSRDRNSGNTIYF. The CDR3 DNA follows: TGTGCCAGCAGCCGGGACAGGAACTCTGGAAACACCATATATTTT.

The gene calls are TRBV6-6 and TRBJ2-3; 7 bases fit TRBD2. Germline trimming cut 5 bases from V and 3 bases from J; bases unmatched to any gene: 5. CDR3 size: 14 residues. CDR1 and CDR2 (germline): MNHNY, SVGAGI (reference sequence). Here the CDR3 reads CASSPGTITDTQYF. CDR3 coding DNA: TGTGCCAGCAGTCCCGGGACTATAACAGATACGCAGTATTTT.

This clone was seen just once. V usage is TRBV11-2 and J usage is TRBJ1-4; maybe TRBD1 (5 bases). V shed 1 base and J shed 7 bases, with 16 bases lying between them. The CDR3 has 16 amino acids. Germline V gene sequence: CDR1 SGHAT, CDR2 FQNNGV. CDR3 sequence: CASSLVWSPRGEKLFF. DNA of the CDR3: TGTGCCAGCAGCTTAGTTTGGAGTCCGAGGGGTGAAAAACTGTTTTTT.